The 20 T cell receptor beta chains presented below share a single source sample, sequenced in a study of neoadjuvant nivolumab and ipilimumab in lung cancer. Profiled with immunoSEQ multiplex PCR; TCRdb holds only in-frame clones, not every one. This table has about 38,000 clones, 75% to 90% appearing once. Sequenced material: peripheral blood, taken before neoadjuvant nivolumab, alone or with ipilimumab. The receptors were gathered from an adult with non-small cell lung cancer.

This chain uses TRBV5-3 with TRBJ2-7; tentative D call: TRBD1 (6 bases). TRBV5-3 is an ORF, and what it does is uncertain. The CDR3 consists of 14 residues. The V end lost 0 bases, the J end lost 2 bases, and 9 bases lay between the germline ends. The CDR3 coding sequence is TGTGCCAGAAGCTTGGTGGACAGAGCCTACGAGCAGTACTTC. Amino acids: CARSLVDRAYEQYF.

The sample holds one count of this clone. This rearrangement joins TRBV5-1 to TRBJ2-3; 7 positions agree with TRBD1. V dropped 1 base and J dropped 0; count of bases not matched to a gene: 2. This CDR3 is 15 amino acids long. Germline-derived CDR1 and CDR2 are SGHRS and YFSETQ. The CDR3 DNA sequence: TGCGCCAGCAGCTTGACGGGACAGAGCACAGATACGCAGTATTTT. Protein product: CASSLTGQSTDTQYF.

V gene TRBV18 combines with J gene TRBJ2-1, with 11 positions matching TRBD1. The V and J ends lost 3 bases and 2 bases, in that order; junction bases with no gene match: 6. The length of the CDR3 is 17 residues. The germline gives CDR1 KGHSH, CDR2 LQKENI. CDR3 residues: CASSPRPGQGAYNEQFF. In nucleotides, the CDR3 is TGTGCCAGCTCACCCAGGCCGGGACAGGGGGCCTACAATGAGCAGTTCTTC. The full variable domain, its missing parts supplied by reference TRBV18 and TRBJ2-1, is NAGVMQNPRHLVRRRGQEARLRCSPMKGHSHVYWYRQLPEEGLKFMVYLQKENIIDESGMPKERFSAEFPKEGPSILRIQQVVRGDSAAYFCASSPRPGQGAYNEQFFGPGTRLTVL.

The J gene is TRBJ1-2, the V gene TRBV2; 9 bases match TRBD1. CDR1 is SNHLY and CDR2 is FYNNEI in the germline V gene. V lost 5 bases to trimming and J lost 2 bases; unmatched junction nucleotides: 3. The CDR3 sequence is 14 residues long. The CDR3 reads CASSPGTGNYGYTF. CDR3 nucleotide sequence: TGTGCCAGCAGTCCCGGGACAGGGAACTATGGCTACACCTTC.

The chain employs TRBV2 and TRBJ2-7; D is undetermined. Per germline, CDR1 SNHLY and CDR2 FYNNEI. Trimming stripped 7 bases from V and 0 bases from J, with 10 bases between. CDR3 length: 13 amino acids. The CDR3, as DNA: TGTGCCAGCACCGAGGCCGACTCCTACGAGCAGTACTTC. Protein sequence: CASTEADSYEQYF.

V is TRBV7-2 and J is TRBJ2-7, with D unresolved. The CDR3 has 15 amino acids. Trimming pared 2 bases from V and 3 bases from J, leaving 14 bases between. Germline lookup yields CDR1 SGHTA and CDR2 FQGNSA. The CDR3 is CASSLSTAQLYEQYF. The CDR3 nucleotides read TGTGCCAGCAGCTTATCGACCGCGCAACTCTACGAGCAGTACTTC.

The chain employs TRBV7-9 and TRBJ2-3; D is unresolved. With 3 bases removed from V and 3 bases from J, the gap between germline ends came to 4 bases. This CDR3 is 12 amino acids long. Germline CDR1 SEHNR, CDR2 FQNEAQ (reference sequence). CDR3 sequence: CASSFSTDTQYF. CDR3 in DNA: TGTGCCAGCAGCTTCTCTACAGATACGCAGTATTTT.

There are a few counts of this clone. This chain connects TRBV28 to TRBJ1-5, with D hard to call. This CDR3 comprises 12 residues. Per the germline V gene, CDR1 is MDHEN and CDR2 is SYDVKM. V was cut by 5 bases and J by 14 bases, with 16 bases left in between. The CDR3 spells CASSLGRLREHF. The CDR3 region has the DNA TGTGCCAGCAGTCTCGGACGGCTCCGGGAGCATTTT. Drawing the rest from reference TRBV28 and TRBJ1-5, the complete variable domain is DVKVTQSSRYLVKRTGEKVFLECVQDMDHENMFWYRQDPGLGLRLIYFSYDVKMKEKGDIPEGYSVSREKKERFSLILESASTNQTSMYLCASSLGRLREHFGDGTRLSIL.

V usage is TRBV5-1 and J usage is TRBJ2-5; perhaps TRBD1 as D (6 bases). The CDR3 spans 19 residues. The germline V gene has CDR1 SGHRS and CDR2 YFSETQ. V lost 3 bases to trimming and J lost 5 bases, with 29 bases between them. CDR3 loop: CASSSYRAPWNVGLETQYF. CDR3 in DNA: TGCGCCAGCAGCTCTTACAGGGCCCCATGGAACGTGGGCTTGGAGACCCAGTACTTC.

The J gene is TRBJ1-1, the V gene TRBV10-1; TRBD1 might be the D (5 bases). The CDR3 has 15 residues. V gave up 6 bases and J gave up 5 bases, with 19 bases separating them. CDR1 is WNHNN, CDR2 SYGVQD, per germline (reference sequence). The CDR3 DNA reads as TGCGCCAGCAGCCCAGGGCGGAGAGGGCGGACTGAAGCTTTCTTT. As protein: CASSPGRRGRTEAFF.

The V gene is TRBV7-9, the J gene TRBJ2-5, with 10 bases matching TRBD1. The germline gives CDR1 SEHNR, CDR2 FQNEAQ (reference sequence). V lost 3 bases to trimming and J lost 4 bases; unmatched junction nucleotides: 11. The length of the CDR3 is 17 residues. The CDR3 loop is CASSLGARQGAGETQYF. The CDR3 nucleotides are TGTGCCAGCAGCTTGGGGGCTAGACAGGGGGCAGGAGAGACCCAGTACTTC.

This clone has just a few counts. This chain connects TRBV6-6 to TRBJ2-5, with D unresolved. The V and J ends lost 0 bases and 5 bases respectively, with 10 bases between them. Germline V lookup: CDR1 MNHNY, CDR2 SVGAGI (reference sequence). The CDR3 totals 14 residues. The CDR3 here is CASSYSSQPETQYF. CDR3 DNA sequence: TGTGCCAGCAGTTACTCTTCCCAGCCGGAGACCCAGTACTTC.

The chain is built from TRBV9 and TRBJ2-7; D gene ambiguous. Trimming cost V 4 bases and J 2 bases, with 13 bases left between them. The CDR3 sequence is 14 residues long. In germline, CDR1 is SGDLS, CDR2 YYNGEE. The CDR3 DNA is TGTGCCAGCAGCCCCCAAGGCGAGGCCTACGAGCAGTACTTC. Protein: CASSPQGEAYEQYF.

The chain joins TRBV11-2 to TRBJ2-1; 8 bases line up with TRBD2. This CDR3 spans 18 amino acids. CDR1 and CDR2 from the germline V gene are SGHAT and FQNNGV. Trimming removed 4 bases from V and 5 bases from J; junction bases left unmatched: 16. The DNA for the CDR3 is TGTGCCAGCAGCTATACGGGAGGGCCAGCCAGAACAGACAATGAGCAGTTCTTC. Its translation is CASSYTGGPARTDNEQFF.

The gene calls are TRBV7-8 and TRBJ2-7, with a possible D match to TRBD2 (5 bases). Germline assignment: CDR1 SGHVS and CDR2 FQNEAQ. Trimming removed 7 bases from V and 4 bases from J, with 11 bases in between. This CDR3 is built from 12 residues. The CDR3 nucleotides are TGTGCCAGCACTGGGTCGGGATACGAGCAGTACTTC. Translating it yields CASTGSGYEQYF.

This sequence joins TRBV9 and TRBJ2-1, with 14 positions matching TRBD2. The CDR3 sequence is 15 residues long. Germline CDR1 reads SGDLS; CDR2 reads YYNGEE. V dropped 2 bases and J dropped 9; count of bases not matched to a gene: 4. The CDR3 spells CASSVGLAGVTEQFF. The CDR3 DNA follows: TGTGCCAGCAGCGTGGGACTAGCGGGAGTCACTGAGCAGTTCTTC.

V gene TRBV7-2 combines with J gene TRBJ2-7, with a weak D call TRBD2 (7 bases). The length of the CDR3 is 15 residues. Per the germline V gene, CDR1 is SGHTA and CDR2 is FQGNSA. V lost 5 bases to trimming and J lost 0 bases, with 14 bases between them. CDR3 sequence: CASSTKGGPSYEQYF. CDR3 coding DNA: TGTGCCAGCAGCACCAAGGGGGGGCCCTCCTACGAGCAGTACTTC. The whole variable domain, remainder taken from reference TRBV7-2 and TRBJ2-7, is GAGVSQSPSNKVTEKGKDVELRCDPISGHTALYWYRQSLGQGLEFLIYFQGNSAPDKSGLPSDRFSAERTGGSVSTLTIQRTQQEDSAVYLCASSTKGGPSYEQYFGPGTRLTVT.

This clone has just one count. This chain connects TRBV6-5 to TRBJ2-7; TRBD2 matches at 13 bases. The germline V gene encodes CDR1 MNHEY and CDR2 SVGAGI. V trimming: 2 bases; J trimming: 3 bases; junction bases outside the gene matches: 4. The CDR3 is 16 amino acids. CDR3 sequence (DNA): TGTGCCAGCAGTTACCGGACTAGCGGGGGATACTACGAGCAGTACTTC. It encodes CASSYRTSGGYYEQYF.

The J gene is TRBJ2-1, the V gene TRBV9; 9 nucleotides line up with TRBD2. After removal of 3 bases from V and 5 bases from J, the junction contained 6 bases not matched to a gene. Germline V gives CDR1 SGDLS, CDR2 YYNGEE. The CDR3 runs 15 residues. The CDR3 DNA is TGTGCCAGCAGCGCAAGACTAGCGGTGGACAATGAGCAGTTCTTC. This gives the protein CASSARLAVDNEQFF.

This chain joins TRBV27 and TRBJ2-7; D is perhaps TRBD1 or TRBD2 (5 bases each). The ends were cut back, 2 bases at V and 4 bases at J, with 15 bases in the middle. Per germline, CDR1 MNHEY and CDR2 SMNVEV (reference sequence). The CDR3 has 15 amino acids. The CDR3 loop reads CASSLGSRVEYEQYF. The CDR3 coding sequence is TGTGCCAGCAGTTTAGGGAGCAGGGTCGAGTACGAGCAGTACTTC.